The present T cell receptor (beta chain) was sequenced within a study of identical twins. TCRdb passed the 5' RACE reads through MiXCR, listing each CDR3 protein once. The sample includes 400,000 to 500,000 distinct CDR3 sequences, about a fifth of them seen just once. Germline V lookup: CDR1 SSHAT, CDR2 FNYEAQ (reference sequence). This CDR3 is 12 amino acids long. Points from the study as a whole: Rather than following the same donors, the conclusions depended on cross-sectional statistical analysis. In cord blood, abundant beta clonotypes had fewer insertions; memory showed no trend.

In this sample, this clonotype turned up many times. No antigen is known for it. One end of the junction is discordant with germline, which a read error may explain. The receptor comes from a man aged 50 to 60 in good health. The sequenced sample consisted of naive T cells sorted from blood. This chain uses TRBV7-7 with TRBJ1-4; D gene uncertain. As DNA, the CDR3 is TGTGCTAGCAGCTTCCATCTTGAAAAACTGTTTTTT. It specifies CASSFHLEKLFF.